The clone carrying this T cell receptor (beta chain) came up a few times. The antigen is undetermined. The V and J ends lost 3 bases and 9 bases respectively, with 9 bases between them. Germline V lookup: CDR1 SNHLY, CDR2 FYNNEI. The CDR3 extends over 12 amino acids. Sample-barcoded 5' priming and a J-beta primer mix drove a second PCR of roughly 6 to 12 cycles. TCRdb re-called the 5' RACE reads through MiXCR, storing one row per CDR3 protein. The repertoire holds roughly 930,000 distinct CDR3 sequences, roughly 43% seen once, with about an eighth in the top ten. This entry comes from a study of blood T cells in healthy people across ages. Study outcomes and limitations: While age rose, TCR beta diversity per million T cells dropped in a roughly linear way. The study found more naive CD4+ cells and higher diversity in long-lived than aged donors.

Donor samples were obtained from healthy Caucasian individuals from Russia, aged 6 to 90. Researchers isolated at least 7 million PBMCs per sample. The chain carries TRBV2 and TRBJ2-1, with D possibly TRBD2 on 6 matching bases. The TCR sequence derives from a man between 25 and 39 years old in good health. Sequencing used blood. Written as DNA, the CDR3 is TGTGCCAGCAGTGACCTAGCGACTGAGCAGTTCTTC. Encoded protein: CASSDLATEQFF.